This TCR beta chain was sequenced in a study of a mutant IDH1 vaccine in newly diagnosed glioma. Study conclusions and caveats: Vaccine-induced immune responses occurred in approximately 93% of patients. No link was apparently found between pseudoprogression and changes in top peripheral T cell clonotypes.

Comments on this clone: Its antigen remains unknown. Other DNA sequences from this sample encode an identical CDR3 as well.

This CDR3 is 12 amino acids long. J was trimmed by 0 bases and V by 6 bases; bases with no gene match: 1. Germline V gives CDR1 SQVTM, CDR2 ANQGSEA. TCRdb's copy holds only in-frame clones and misses some; the assay was immunoSEQ multiplex PCR. The table lists approximately 70,000 clones, nearly 85% of them singletons, with roughly 14% in the top ten. Time point reported: week 23, last vaccination. Vaccine doses each comprised 300 ug of mutant IDH1 20-mer peptide, with topical imiquimod. The chain combines TRBV29-1 with TRBJ2-7; TRBD1 matches 8 bases. The source material was PBMCs, sampled from a glioma patient whose treatment included an IDH1 peptide vaccine. This clonotype was sampled from a man aged 18 to 29 with glioma. CDR3 region: CSVGQGSYEQYF. DNA of the CDR3: TGCAGCGTCGGACAGGGCTCCTACGAGCAGTACTTC.